This T cell receptor (beta chain) is drawn from a study of T cell repertoires in cytomegalovirus infection. Study at large: HLA-B-restricted CMV epitopes that are well studied were used alongside recently identified HLA-C-restricted ones. In public TCR beta signatures, there were indications of both CMV infection and matching HLA type.

A note on this clonotype: The antigen is undetermined.

The CDR3 is made up of 13 amino acids. CDR1 and CDR2 from the germline V gene are MNHEY and SVGEGT. The V gene lost 5 bases and the J gene lost 5 bases, with 9 bases spanning the gap. TCRdb reprocessed the reads via MiXCR and lists one record per CDR3 protein. Here the sample spans around 710,000 distinct CDR3 sequences, roughly 28% being singletons. General study findings and limits: Predominance within the ex vivo response was attributable to HLA-C-restricted CMV-specific TCR beta clonotypes. CMV carriers with the relevant HLA were identified by cumulative public TCR beta family frequency.

The TCR was taken from a human donor in good health (CMV status not recorded). Some clones in this sample may be carry-over from other donors' samples. V usage is TRBV6-2 or TRBV6-3 and J usage is TRBJ2-2; D is undetermined. Specimen: cultured CD8+ T cells from PBMCs, collected from culture after CMV antigen stimulation. In DNA, the CDR3 is TGTGCCAGCAGTCAATTCCAAACCGGGGAGCTGTTTTTT. Its translation is CASSQFQTGELFF.